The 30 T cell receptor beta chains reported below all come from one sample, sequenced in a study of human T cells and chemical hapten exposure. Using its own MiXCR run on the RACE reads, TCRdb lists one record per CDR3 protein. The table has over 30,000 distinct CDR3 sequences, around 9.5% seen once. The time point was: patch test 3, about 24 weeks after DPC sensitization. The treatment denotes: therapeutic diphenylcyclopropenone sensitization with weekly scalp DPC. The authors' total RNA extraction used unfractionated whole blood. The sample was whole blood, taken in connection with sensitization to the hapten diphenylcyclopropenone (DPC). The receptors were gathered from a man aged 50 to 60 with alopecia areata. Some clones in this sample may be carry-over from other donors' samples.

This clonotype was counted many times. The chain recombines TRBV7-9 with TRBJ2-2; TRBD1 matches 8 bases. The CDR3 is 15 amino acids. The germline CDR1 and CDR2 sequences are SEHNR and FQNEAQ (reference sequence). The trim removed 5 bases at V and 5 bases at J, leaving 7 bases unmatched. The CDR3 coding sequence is TGTGCCAGCAGCGAGCAGGGGGCGCGGACCGGGGAGCTGTTTTTT. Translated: CASSEQGARTGELFF.

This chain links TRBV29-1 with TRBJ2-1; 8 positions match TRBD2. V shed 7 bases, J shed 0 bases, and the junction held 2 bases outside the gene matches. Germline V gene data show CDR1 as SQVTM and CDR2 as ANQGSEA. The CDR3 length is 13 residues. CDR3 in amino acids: CSATSGSYNEQFF. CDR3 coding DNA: TGCAGCGCTACTAGCGGCTCCTACAATGAGCAGTTCTTC.

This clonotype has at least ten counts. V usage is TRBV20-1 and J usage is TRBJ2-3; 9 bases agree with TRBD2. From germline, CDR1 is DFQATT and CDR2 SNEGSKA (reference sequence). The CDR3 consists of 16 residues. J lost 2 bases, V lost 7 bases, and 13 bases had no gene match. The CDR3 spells CSGQGGRALNTDTQYF. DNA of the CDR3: TGCAGTGGCCAGGGCGGGAGGGCCTTAAACACAGATACGCAGTATTTT.

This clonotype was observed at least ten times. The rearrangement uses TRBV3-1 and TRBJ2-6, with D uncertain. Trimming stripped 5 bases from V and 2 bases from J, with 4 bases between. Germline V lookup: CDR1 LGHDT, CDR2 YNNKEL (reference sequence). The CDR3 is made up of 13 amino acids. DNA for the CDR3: TGTGCCAGCAGCAGCACTGGGGCCAACGTCCTGACTTTC. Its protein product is CASSSTGANVLTF.

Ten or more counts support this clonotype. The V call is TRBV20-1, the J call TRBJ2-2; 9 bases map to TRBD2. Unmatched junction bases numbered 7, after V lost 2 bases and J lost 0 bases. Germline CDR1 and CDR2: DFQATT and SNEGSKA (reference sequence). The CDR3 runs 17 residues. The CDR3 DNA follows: TGCAGTGCTAGACCCTATAGCGGGAGTGCGAACACCGGGGAGCTGTTTTTT. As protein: CSARPYSGSANTGELFF.

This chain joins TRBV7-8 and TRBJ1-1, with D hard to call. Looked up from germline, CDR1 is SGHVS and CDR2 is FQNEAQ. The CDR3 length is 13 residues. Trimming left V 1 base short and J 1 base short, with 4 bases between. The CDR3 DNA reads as TGTGCCAGCAGCTTAGTCCGGAACACTGAAGCTTTCTTT. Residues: CASSLVRNTEAFF.

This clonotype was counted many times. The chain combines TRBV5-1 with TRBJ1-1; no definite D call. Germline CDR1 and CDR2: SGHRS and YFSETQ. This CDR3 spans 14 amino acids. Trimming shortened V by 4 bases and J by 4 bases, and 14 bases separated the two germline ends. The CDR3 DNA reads TGCGCCAGCAGCACAACACCGAGAGCCACTGAAGCTTTCTTT. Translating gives CASSTTPRATEAFF.

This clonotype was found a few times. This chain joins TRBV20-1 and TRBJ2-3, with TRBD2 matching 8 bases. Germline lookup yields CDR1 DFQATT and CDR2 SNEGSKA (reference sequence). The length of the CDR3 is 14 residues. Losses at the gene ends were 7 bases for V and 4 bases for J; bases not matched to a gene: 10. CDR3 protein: CSGPGLGGPDTQYF. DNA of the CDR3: TGCAGTGGCCCGGGACTAGGGGGGCCAGATACGCAGTATTTT.

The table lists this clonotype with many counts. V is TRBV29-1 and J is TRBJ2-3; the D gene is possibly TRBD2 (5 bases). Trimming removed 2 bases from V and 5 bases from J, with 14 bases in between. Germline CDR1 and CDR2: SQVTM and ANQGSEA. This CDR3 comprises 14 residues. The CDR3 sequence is CSVETQRSLDTQYF. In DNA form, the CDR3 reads TGCAGCGTTGAAACCCAGCGGTCATTAGATACGCAGTATTTT.

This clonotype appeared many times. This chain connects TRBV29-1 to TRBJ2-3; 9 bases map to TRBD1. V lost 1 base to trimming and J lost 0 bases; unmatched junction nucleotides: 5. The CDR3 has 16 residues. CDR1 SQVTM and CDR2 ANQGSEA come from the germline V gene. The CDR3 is CSVEGGGTGSTDTQYF. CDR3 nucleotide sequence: TGCAGCGTTGAAGGCGGCGGGACAGGGAGCACAGATACGCAGTATTTT.

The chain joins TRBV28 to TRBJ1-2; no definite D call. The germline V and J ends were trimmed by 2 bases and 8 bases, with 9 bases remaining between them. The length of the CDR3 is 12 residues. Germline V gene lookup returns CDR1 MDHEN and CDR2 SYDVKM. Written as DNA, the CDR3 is TGTGCCAGCAGTTTAACAGAGCTCGGCTACACCTTC. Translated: CASSLTELGYTF.

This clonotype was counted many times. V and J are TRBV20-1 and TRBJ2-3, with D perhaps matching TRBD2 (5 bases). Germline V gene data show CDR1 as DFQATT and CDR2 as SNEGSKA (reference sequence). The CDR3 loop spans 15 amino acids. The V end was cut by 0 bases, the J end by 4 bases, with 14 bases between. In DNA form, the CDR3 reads TGCAGTGCTAGAGATGGTGGGAGAGGAGCAGATACGCAGTATTTT. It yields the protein CSARDGGRGADTQYF.

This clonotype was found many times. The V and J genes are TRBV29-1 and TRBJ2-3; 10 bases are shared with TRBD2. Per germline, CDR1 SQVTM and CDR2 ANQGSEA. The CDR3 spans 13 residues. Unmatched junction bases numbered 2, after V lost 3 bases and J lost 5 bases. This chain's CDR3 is CSVDSGRQDTQYF. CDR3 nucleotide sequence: TGCAGCGTTGATAGCGGGAGGCAAGATACGCAGTATTTT.

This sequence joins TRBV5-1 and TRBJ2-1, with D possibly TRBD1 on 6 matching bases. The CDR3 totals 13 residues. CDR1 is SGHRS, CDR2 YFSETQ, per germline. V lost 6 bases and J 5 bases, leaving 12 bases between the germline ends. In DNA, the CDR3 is TGCGCCAGCAACCGGGACACGAACAATGAGCAGTTCTTC. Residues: CASNRDTNNEQFF. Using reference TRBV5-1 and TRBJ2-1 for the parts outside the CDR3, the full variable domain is KAGVTQTPRYLIKTRGQQVTLSCSPISGHRSVSWYQQTPGQGLQFLFEYFSETQRNKGNFPGRFSGRQFSNSRSEMNVSTLELGDSALYLCASNRDTNNEQFFGPGTRLTVL.

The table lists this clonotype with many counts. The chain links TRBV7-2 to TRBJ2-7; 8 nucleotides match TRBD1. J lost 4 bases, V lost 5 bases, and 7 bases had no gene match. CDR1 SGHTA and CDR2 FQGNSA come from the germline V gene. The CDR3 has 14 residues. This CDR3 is CASSPGQGWYEQYF. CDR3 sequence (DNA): TGTGCCAGCAGCCCCGGACAGGGTTGGTACGAGCAGTACTTC.

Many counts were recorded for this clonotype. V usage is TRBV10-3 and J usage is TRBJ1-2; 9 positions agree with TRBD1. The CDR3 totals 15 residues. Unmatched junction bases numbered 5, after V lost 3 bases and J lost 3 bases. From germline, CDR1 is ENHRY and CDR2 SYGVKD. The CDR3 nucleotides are TGTGCCATCAGTGAATCAAGGACAGGGGACTATGGCTACACCTTC. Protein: CAISESRTGDYGYTF.

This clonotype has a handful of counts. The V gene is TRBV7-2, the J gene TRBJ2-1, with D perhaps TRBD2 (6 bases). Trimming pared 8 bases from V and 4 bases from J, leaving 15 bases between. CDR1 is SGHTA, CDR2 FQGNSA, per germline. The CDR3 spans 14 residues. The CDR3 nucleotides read TGTGCCAGCCTGGGGGGTAGGCTGTACAATGAGCAGTTCTTC. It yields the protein CASLGGRLYNEQFF.

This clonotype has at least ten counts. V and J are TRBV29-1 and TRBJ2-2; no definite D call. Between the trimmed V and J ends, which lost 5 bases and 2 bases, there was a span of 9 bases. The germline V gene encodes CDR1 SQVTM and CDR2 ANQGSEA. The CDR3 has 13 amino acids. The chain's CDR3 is CSVMDPNTGELFF. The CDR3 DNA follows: TGCAGCGTTATGGACCCTAACACCGGGGAGCTGTTTTTT.

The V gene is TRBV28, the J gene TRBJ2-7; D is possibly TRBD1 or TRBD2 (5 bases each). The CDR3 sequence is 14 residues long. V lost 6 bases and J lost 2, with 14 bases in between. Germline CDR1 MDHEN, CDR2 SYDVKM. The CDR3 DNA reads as TGTGCCAGCAGACCGGGACGGTCAACCTACGAGCAGTACTTC. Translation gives CASRPGRSTYEQYF.

The CDR3 bases are TGTGCCAGCAGTCGGCGACTCGGAACTAGCACAGATACGCAGTATTTT. Translating it yields CASSRRLGTSTDTQYF. The chain has TRBV27 and TRBJ2-3; no clear D gene. The CDR3 is made up of 16 amino acids. Trimming cost V 5 bases and J 0 bases, with 15 bases left between them. Germline-derived CDR1 and CDR2 are MNHEY and SMNVEV (reference sequence).

The CDR3: CASSKEPNTEAFF. The CDR3, as DNA: TGTGCCAGCAGCAAAGAACCGAACACTGAAGCTTTCTTT. The V call is TRBV21-1, the J call TRBJ1-1. TRBV21-1 is shown as a pseudogene. The length of the CDR3 is 13 residues.

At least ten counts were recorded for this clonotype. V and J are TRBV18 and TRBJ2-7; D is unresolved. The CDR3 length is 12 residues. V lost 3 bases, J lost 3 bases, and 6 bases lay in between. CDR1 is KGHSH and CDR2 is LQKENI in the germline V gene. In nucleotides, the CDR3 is TGTGCCAGCTCACCGGGGAACTACGAGCAGTACTTC. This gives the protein CASSPGNYEQYF.

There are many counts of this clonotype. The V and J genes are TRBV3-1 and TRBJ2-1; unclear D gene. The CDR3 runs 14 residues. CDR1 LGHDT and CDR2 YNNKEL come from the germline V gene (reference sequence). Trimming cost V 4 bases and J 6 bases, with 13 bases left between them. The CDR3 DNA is TGTGCCAGCAGCCTCGCCGGTGAGGCCAATGAGCAGTTCTTC. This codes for CASSLAGEANEQFF.

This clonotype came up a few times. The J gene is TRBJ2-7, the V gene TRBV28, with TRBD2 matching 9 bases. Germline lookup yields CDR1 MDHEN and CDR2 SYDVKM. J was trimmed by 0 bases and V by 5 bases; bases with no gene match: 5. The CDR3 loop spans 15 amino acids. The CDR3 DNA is TGTGCCAGCAGTCCGGGGACTAGCAGCTCCTACGAGCAGTACTTC. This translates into CASSPGTSSSYEQYF.

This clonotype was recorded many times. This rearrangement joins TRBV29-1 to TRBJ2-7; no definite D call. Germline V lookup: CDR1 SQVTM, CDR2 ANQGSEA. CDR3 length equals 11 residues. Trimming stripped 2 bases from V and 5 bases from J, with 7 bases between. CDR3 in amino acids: CSVEMGNEQYF. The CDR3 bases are TGCAGCGTTGAAATGGGAAACGAGCAGTACTTC.

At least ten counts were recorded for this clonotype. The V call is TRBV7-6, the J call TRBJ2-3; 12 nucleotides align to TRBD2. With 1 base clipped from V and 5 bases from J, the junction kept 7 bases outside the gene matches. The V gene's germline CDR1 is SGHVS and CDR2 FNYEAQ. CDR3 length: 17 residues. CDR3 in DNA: TGTGCCAGCAGCTTAGGCCGCCTAGCGGGAGGGAAAGATACGCAGTATTTT. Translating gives CASSLGRLAGGKDTQYF.

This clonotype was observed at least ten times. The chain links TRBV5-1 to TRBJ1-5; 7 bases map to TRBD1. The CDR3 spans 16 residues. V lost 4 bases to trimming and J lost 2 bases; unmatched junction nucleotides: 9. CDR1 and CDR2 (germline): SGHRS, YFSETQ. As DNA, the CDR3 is TGCGCCAGCAGCCCAGGGACAGTTGGCGGCAATCAGCCCCAGCATTTT. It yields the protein CASSPGTVGGNQPQHF.

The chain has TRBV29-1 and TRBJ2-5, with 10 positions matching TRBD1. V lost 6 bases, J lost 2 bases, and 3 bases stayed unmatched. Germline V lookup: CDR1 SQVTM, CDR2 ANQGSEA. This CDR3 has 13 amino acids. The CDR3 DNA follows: TGCAGCGTGAGACAGGGGGCTCAAGAGACCCAGTACTTC. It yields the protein CSVRQGAQETQYF.

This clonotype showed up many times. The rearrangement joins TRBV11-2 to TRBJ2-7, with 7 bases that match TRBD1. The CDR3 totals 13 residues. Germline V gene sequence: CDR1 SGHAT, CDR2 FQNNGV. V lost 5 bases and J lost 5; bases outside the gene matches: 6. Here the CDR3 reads CASSLDRSDEQYF. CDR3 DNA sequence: TGTGCCAGCAGCCTGGACAGGTCGGACGAGCAGTACTTC.

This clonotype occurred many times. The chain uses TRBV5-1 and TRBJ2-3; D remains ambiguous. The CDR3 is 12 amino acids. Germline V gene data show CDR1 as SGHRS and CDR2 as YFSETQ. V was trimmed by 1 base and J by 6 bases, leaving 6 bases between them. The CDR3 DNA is TGCGCCAGCAGCTTGTTCGAGGATACGCAGTATTTT. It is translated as CASSLFEDTQYF.